This entry describes one TCR beta chain. Antigen unknown. The data stem from a study of T cell repertoires in ileal Crohn's disease. Study-level background: All patients had surgery for stricturing (approximately 61%) or penetrating (around 40%) disease.

Using immunoSEQ multiplex PCR, the repertoire was profiled, and TCRdb retains in-frame clones only, with some absent. Altogether about 7,000 clones are present, 70% being singletons, with the ten largest covering around a sixth. V was trimmed by 6 bases and J by 4 bases, leaving 7 bases between them. CDR1 and CDR2 (germline): MRHNA, SNTAGT. This CDR3 is built from 12 residues. General study points: Mucosal expansions were suggested to be mainly CD8 T cells. Endoscopic recurrence occurred in every patient whose clonality exceeded 26.8%.

The genes are TRBV6-4 and TRBJ2-1; perhaps TRBD2 as D (5 bases). Sequences were obtained from ileal tissue. The TCR comes from an adult with Crohn's disease. This CDR3 is CASSEGYNEQFF. The CDR3 coding sequence is TGTGCCAGCAGCGAGGGATACAATGAGCAGTTCTTC.